The 4 T cell receptor beta chains given below trace back to one sample, sequenced in a study of beta chain features in type 1 diabetes. Points from the study as a whole: Within each of all four CD4+ subsets, Type 1 diabetes patients had TCRB CDR3s that were moderately but significantly shorter.

Of the isolated RNA, all was reverse transcribed, and so the sequenced material was expressed TCRB transcripts. TCRdb's copy holds only in-frame clones and misses some; the assay was immunoSEQ multiplex PCR. Of more than 550,000 clones in the sample, more than 13% were seen once. Their antigen targets remain unknown. The sequencing input was naive CD4+ T cells from blood. Receptors originate from a man younger than 30 with type 1 diabetes.

The chain couples TRBV9 to TRBJ2-7; 8 nucleotides agree with TRBD2. This CDR3 comprises 14 residues. The junction had 7 bases not matched to a gene; V was cut back by 6 bases and J by 2 bases. From germline, CDR1 is SGDLS and CDR2 YYNGEE. CDR3 amino acids: CASNPGGGPYEQYF. The DNA for the CDR3 is TGTGCCAGCAACCCCGGGGGGGGGCCCTACGAGCAGTACTTC.

The J gene is TRBJ2-7, the V gene TRBV18; 7 bases match TRBD2. Germline trimming cut 3 bases from V and 4 bases from J; bases unmatched to any gene: 9. CDR1 KGHSH and CDR2 LQKENI come from the germline V gene. This CDR3 is built from 15 residues. The CDR3 region is CASSPPRGVGYEQYF. The CDR3 DNA sequence: TGTGCCAGCTCACCTCCTCGGGGGGTAGGGTACGAGCAGTACTTC.

V usage is TRBV19 and J usage is TRBJ1-2; 9 nucleotides line up with TRBD1. Germline CDR1 LNHDA, CDR2 SQIVND (reference sequence). The junction had 9 bases not matched to a gene; V was cut back by 5 bases and J by 8 bases. The CDR3 length is 14 residues. As DNA, the CDR3 is TGTGCCAGTAGTGCCTCGGGACAGGGAGGAGGCTACACCTTC. Translation gives CASSASGQGGGYTF. Full variable domain (outside the CDR3, taken from reference TRBV19 and TRBJ1-2): DGGITQSPKYLFRKEGQNVTLSCEQNLNHDAMYWYRQDPGQGLRLIYYSQIVNDFQKGDIAEGYSVSREKKESFPLTVTSAQKNPTAFYLCASSASGQGGGYTFGSGTRLTVV.

The gene calls are TRBV7-2 and TRBJ1-2, with 8 bases that match TRBD1. This CDR3 spans 14 amino acids. Trimming removed 5 bases from V and 8 bases from J; junction bases left unmatched: 10. Germline lookup yields CDR1 SGHTA and CDR2 FQGNSA. The CDR3 DNA is TGTGCCAGCAGCGGGGACAGGCGACTCGGAGGCTACACCTTC. It is translated as CASSGDRRLGGYTF.